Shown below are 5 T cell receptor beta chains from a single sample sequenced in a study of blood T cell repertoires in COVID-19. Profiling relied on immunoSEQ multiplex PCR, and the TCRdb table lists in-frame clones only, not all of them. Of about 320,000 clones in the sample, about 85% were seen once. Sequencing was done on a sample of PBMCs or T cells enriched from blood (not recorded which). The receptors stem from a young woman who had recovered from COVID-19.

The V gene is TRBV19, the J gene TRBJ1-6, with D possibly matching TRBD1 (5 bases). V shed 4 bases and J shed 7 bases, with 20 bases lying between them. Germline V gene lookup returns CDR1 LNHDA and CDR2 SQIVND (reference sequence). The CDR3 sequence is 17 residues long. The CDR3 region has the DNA TGTGCCAGTAGTACCCGGGAGGTCGGGGCGCTAAATTCACCCCTCCACTTT. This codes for CASSTREVGALNSPLHF. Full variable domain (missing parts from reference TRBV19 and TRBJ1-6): DGGITQSPKYLFRKEGQNVTLSCEQNLNHDAMYWYRQDPGQGLRLIYYSQIVNDFQKGDIAEGYSVSREKKESFPLTVTSAQKNPTAFYLCASSTREVGALNSPLHFGNGTRLTVT.

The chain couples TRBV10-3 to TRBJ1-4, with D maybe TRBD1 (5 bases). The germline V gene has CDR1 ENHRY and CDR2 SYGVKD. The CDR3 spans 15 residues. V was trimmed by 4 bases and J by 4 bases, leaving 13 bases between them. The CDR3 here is CAISANQGNNEKLFF. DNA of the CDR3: TGTGCCATCAGTGCCAACCAGGGAAATAATGAAAAACTGTTTTTT.

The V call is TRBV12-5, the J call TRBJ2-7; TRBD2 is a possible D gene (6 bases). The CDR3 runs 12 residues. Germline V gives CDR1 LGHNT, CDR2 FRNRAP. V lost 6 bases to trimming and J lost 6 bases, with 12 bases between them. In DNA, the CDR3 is TGTGCTAGTGGCCACGCGGAGGGCGAGCAGTACTTC. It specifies CASGHAEGEQYF.

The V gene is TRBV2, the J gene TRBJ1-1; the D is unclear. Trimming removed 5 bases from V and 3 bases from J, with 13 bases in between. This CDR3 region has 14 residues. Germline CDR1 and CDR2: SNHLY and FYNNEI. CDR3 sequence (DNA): TGTGCCAGCAGTCCAAGCGGGTTGGACACTGAAGCTTTCTTT. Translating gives CASSPSGLDTEAFF.

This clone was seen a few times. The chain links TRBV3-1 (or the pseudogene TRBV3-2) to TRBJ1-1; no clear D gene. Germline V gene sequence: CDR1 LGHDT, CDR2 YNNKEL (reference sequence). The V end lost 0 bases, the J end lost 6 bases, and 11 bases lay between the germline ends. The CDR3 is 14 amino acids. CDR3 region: CASSQEGEGPEAFF. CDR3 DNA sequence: TGTGCCAGCAGCCAAGAAGGCGAGGGTCCTGAAGCTTTCTTT.